These T cell receptor beta chains were read from a single sample in a study of cytomegalovirus exposure and HLA in healthy donors. TCRdb keeps only in-frame clones here, not all; method: immunoSEQ multiplex PCR. The repertoire holds around 91,000 clones, with under 65% as singletons. The material sequenced was PBMCs. These receptors were collected from a man aged 55-75 years in good health and CMV-seronegative. CDR3s leave out the opening cysteine and the closing phenylalanine or tryptophan. Fields, in order: J gene, clone size, D gene, V gene, CDR3 length, CDR3 protein. A D gene is named only where the DNA matches it firmly. Clone size is shown for a subset of rows, as once, few, many or a class of expanded clone.

j_call: TRBJ2-2
clone_size: few
d_call: TRBD1
v_call: TRBV6-1
cdr3_length: 13
cdr3_aa: ASSKQGEITGELF

j_call: TRBJ1-5
clone_size: few
d_call: -
v_call: TRBV27
cdr3_length: 11
cdr3_aa: ASSSSPYQPQH

j_call: TRBJ2-5
clone_size: -
d_call: -
v_call: TRBV6-1
cdr3_length: 13
cdr3_aa: ASSPNGQIRGTQY

j_call: TRBJ1-5
clone_size: -
d_call: -
v_call: TRBV28
cdr3_length: 12
cdr3_aa: ASSLWSSGQPQH

j_call: TRBJ2-6
clone_size: -
d_call: -
v_call: TRBV7-2
cdr3_length: 15
cdr3_aa: ASSRDRLDSGANVLT

j_call: TRBJ1-2
clone_size: few
d_call: TRBD1
v_call: TRBV5-4
cdr3_length: 14
cdr3_aa: ASSSVRDSLGYGYT

j_call: TRBJ1-4
clone_size: -
d_call: TRBD1
v_call: TRBV7-6
cdr3_length: 14
cdr3_aa: ASSLFQGQGDEKLF

j_call: TRBJ1-2
clone_size: -
d_call: TRBD1
v_call: TRBV2
cdr3_length: 13
cdr3_aa: ASRHRGEQGYGYT

j_call: TRBJ2-1
clone_size: -
d_call: -
v_call: TRBV30
cdr3_length: 9
cdr3_aa: ASFRYNEQF

j_call: TRBJ1-2
clone_size: medium-sized
d_call: TRBD1
v_call: TRBV19
cdr3_length: 15
cdr3_aa: ASSTAGQGVADYGYT

j_call: TRBJ2-7
clone_size: -
d_call: TRBD2
v_call: TRBV11-3
cdr3_length: 13
cdr3_aa: ASSLRLAVSYEQY

j_call: TRBJ1-4
clone_size: many
d_call: -
v_call: TRBV21-1
cdr3_length: 12
cdr3_aa: ASSKVAGNEKLF

j_call: TRBJ2-7
clone_size: -
d_call: -
v_call: TRBV10-3
cdr3_length: 14
cdr3_aa: AISEWVGTKSYEQY

j_call: TRBJ2-7
clone_size: -
d_call: TRBD2
v_call: TRBV2
cdr3_length: 12
cdr3_aa: ASTLGGSPYEQY

j_call: TRBJ2-3
clone_size: few
d_call: -
v_call: TRBV12-2
cdr3_length: 12
cdr3_aa: ASRLARETDTQY

j_call: TRBJ2-5
clone_size: -
d_call: -
v_call: TRBV7-9
cdr3_length: 13
cdr3_aa: ASSLGTGMGETQY

j_call: TRBJ1-5
clone_size: -
d_call: -
v_call: TRBV6-1
cdr3_length: 11
cdr3_aa: ASRLNFNQPQH

j_call: TRBJ1-2
clone_size: -
d_call: TRBD1
v_call: TRBV2
cdr3_length: 12
cdr3_aa: ASRIEQGAYGYT

j_call: TRBJ1-2
clone_size: -
d_call: -
v_call: TRBV2
cdr3_length: 14
cdr3_aa: ASSSSTALTFYGYT

j_call: TRBJ2-5
clone_size: -
d_call: TRBD1
v_call: TRBV7-9
cdr3_length: 17
cdr3_aa: ASSLEGQGAVEFQETQY

j_call: TRBJ2-7
clone_size: -
d_call: -
v_call: TRBV7-9
cdr3_length: 10
cdr3_aa: SSSSLSYEQY

j_call: TRBJ2-3
clone_size: once
d_call: -
v_call: TRBV9
cdr3_length: 14
cdr3_aa: ASSSSERISTDTQY

j_call: TRBJ2-3
clone_size: few
d_call: -
v_call: TRBV27
cdr3_length: 13
cdr3_aa: ATRSPGVFTDTQY

j_call: TRBJ1-1
clone_size: -
d_call: -
v_call: TRBV2
cdr3_length: 14
cdr3_aa: ASSERANLMNTEAF

j_call: TRBJ2-1
clone_size: -
d_call: TRBD2
v_call: TRBV10-2
cdr3_length: 14
cdr3_aa: ASRKGLAGGLDEQF

j_call: TRBJ2-1
clone_size: -
d_call: -
v_call: TRBV20-1
cdr3_length: 9
cdr3_aa: SARRANEQF

j_call: TRBJ2-5
clone_size: -
d_call: -
v_call: TRBV5-1
cdr3_length: 10
cdr3_aa: ASSLDKETQY

j_call: TRBJ1-2
clone_size: -
d_call: -
v_call: TRBV28
cdr3_length: 10
cdr3_aa: ASSFIQRGYT

j_call: TRBJ1-6
clone_size: -
d_call: -
v_call: TRBV2
cdr3_length: 13
cdr3_aa: ASSGGGVVASPLH

j_call: TRBJ2-3
clone_size: -
d_call: TRBD2
v_call: TRBV11-2
cdr3_length: 14
cdr3_aa: ASSNGLAVAADTQY

j_call: TRBJ2-7
clone_size: -
d_call: -
v_call: TRBV29-1
cdr3_length: 11
cdr3_aa: SVGTGSNYEQY

j_call: TRBJ2-1
clone_size: few
d_call: TRBD2
v_call: TRBV9
cdr3_length: 14
cdr3_aa: ASSVGAGSSYNEQF

j_call: TRBJ1-1
clone_size: -
d_call: -
v_call: TRBV5-1
cdr3_length: 12
cdr3_aa: ASSLERVHTEAF

j_call: TRBJ2-1
clone_size: few
d_call: -
v_call: TRBV11-3
cdr3_length: 13
cdr3_aa: ASSISGTNYNEQF

j_call: TRBJ2-1
clone_size: -
d_call: -
v_call: TRBV21-1
cdr3_length: 16
cdr3_aa: ASSARTAQGTKDNEQF

j_call: TRBJ2-1
clone_size: -
d_call: -
v_call: TRBV5-1
cdr3_length: 13
cdr3_aa: ASSHTDSSYNEQF

j_call: TRBJ1-3
clone_size: -
d_call: TRBD1
v_call: TRBV9
cdr3_length: 16
cdr3_aa: ASSVAPGQGHSGNTIY

j_call: TRBJ2-1
clone_size: -
d_call: TRBD2
v_call: TRBV14
cdr3_length: 14
cdr3_aa: ASSPVGRGGRNEQF

j_call: TRBJ2-4
clone_size: once
d_call: TRBD1
v_call: TRBV18
cdr3_length: 12
cdr3_aa: ASSAETGDNIQY

j_call: TRBJ2-7
clone_size: -
d_call: -
v_call: TRBV6-5
cdr3_length: 9
cdr3_aa: ASSLRGTQY

j_call: TRBJ1-3
clone_size: -
d_call: -
v_call: TRBV6-5
cdr3_length: 14
cdr3_aa: ASSYRTVGSGNTIY

j_call: TRBJ1-5
clone_size: few
d_call: -
v_call: TRBV10-2
cdr3_length: 12
cdr3_aa: ASSLTGLNQPQH